The clone carrying this T cell receptor (beta chain) was counted many times. Both blood RNA, taken from unsorted whole blood, and germline DNA were extracted. The data derive from a study of tumor-infiltrating lymphocytes in primary liver carcinoma. Across the whole study: Staged T1-T3 N0M0, the tumors had sizes that ranged from 4.2 to 10 cm across. Samples had roughly 3.5 to 8 million productive TCRbeta reads, comparable between tissue types.

This CDR3 contains 15 residues. V lost 4 bases to trimming and J lost 2 bases, with 13 bases between them. Germline assignment: CDR1 MNHNS and CDR2 SASEGT. TCR beta cDNA was prepared out of roughly 490 ng total RNA by means of a constant-region primer. A slightly modified ARM-PCR protocol with three nested multiplex PCR rounds produced these TCR beta libraries. A C-beta reverse primer was combined with TRBV1-TRBV30 forward primers in the first two PCR rounds, and each round had approximately 10 cycles. TCRdb ran MiXCR on the multiplex PCR reads and lists one entry per CDR3 protein. The sample yields 300,000 to 400,000 distinct CDR3 sequences, 65% seen once.

The sequence was collected from a middle-aged man with primary liver carcinoma and hepatitis B virus infection. Sequencing was performed on peripheral blood. This chain joins TRBV6-1 and TRBJ2-3; a weak D match, TRBD1 (6 bases). The CDR3: CASSGPGHTTDTQYF. The CDR3 region has the DNA TGTGCCAGCAGTGGCCCGGGACATACCACAGATACGCAGTATTTT.